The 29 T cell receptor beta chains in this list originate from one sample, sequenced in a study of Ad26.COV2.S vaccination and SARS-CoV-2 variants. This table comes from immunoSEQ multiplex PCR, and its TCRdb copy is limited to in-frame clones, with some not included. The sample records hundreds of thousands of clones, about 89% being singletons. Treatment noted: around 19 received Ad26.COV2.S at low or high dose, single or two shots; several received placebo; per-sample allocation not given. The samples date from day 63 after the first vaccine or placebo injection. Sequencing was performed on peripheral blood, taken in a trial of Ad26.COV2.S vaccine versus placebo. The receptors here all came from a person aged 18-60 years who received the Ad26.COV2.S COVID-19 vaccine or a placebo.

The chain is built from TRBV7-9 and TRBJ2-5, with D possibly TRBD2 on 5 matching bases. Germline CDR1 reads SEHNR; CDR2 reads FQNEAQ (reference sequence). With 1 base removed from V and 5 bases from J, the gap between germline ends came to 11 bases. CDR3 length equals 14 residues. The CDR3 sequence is CASSLGLAQETQYF. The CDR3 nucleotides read TGTGCCAGCAGCTTAGGGCTAGCCCAGGAGACCCAGTACTTC.

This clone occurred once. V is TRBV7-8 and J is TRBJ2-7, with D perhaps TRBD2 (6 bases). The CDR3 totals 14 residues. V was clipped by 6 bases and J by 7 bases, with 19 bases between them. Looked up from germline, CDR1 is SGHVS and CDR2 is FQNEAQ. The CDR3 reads CASSLMGGLWEQYF. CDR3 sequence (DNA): TGTGCCAGCAGTTTGATGGGGGGATTATGGGAGCAGTACTTC.

CDR3: CASSGQGNSPLHF. In DNA form, the CDR3 reads TGCGCCAGCTCTGGACAGGGAAATTCACCCCTCCACTTT. The chain uses TRBV5-1 and TRBJ1-6; 8 nucleotides line up with TRBD1. V lost 7 bases to trimming and J lost 7 bases; unmatched junction nucleotides: 4. Germline loops: CDR1 SGHRS, CDR2 YFSETQ. The CDR3 is made up of 13 amino acids.

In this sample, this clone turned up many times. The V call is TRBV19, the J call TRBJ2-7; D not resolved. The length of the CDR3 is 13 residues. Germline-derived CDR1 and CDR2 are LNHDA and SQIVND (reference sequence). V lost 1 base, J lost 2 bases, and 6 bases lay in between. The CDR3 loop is CASSIGPPYEQYF. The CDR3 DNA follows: TGTGCCAGTAGTATAGGACCGCCCTACGAGCAGTACTTC.

The CDR3 protein is CASSTGTGLTSGLKGQYF. The CDR3 DNA reads TGCGCCAGCAGCACCGGGACAGGGTTGACTAGCGGCCTGAAGGGGCAGTACTTC. The chain combines TRBV5-1 with TRBJ2-7, with D possibly called TRBD1 or TRBD2 (9 bases each). The CDR3 length is 18 residues. Trimming left V 4 bases short and J 9 bases short, with 32 bases between. CDR1 is SGHRS, CDR2 YFSETQ, per germline. Full variable domain (outside the CDR3, taken from reference TRBV5-1 and TRBJ2-7): KAGVTQTPRYLIKTRGQQVTLSCSPISGHRSVSWYQQTPGQGLQFLFEYFSETQRNKGNFPGRFSGRQFSNSRSEMNVSTLELGDSALYLCASSTGTGLTSGLKGQYFGPGTRLTVT.

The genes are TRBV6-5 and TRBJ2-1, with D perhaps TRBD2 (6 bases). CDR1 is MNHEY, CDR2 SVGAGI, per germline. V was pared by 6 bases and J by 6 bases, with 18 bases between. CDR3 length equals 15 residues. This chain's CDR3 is CASRETLYGGNEQFF. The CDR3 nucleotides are TGTGCCAGCAGAGAGACCTTATACGGGGGCAATGAGCAGTTCTTC.

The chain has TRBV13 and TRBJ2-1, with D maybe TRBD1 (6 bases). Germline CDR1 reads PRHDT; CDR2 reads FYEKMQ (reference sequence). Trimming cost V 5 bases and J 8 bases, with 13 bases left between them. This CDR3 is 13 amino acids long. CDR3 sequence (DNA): TGTGCCAGCAGCACCGACAGGTCCTATGAGCAGTTCTTC. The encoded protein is CASSTDRSYEQFF.

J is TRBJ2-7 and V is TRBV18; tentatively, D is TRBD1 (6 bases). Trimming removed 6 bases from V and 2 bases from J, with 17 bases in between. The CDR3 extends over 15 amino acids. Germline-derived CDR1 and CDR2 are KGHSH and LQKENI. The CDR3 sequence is CASSRSRGPPYEQYF. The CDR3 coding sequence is TGTGCCAGCTCGCGGAGCAGGGGTCCACCCTACGAGCAGTACTTC.

CDR3 loop: CAISAGWGGYTDTQYF. The CDR3 nucleotides are TGTGCCATCAGTGCGGGGTGGGGCGGTTACACAGATACGCAGTATTTT. This chain joins TRBV10-3 and TRBJ2-3, with D perhaps TRBD1 or TRBD2 (5 bases each). Trimming left V 4 bases short and J 2 bases short, with 16 bases between. The CDR3 is 16 residues long. Germline values: CDR1 ENHRY, CDR2 SYGVKD.

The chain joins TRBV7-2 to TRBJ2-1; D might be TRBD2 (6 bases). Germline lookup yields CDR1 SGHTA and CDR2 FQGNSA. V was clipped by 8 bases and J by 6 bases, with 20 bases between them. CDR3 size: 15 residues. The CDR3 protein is CASAWLDLGGNEQFF. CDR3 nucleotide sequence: TGTGCCAGCGCTTGGTTGGACCTCGGGGGCAATGAGCAGTTCTTC.

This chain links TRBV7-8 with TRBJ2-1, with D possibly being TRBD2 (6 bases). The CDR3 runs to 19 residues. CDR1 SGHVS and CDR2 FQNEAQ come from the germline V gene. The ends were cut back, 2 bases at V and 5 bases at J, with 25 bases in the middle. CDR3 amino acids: CASSLWEGELVAEDNEQFF. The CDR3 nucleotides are TGTGCCAGCAGCTTATGGGAAGGGGAATTGGTAGCGGAGGACAATGAGCAGTTCTTC.

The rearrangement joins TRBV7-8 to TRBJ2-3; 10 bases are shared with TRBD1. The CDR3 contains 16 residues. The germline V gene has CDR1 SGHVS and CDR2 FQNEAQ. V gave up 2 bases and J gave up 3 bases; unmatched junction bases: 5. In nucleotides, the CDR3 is TGTGCCAGCAGCTTACTCCGGGACAGGGGAACAGATACGCAGTATTTT. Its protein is CASSLLRDRGTDTQYF.

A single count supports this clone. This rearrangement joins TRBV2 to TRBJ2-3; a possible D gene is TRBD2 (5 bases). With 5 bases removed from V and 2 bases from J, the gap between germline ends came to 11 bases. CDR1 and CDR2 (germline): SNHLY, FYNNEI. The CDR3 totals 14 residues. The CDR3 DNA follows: TGTGCCAGCAGTCGCGAGCGGAACACAGATACGCAGTATTTT. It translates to CASSRERNTDTQYF.

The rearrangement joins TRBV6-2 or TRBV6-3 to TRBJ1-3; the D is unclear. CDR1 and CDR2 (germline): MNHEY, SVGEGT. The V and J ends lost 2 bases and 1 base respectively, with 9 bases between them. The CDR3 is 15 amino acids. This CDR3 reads CASSYAGASGNTIYF. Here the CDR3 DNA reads TGTGCCAGCAGTTACGCGGGAGCGTCTGGAAACACCATATATTTT.

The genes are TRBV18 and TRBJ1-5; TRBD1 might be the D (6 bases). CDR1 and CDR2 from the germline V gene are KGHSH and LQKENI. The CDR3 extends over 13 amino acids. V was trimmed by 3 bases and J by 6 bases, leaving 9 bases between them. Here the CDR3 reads CASSPKQGQPQHF. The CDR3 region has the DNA TGTGCCAGCTCACCCAAACAGGGTCAGCCCCAGCATTTT.

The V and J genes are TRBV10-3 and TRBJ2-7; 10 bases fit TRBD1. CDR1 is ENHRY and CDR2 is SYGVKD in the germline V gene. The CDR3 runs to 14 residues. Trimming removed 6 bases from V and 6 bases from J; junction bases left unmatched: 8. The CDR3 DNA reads TGTGCCATCAGCTCCGGGACAGGGGCTTTCGAGCAGTACTTC. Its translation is CAISSGTGAFEQYF.

The CDR3 spells CASSRHLNSPLHF. The CDR3 bases are TGTGCCAGCAGTCGACACCTGAATTCACCCCTCCACTTT. The chain recombines TRBV12-3 or TRBV12-4 with TRBJ1-6; unclear D gene. The CDR3 spans 13 residues. The ends were cut back, 5 bases at V and 7 bases at J, with 9 bases in the middle.

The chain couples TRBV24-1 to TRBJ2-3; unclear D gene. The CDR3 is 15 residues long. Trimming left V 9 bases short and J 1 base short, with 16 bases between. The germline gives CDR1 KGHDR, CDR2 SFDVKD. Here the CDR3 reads CATAPGPEGTDTQYF. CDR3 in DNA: TGTGCCACCGCCCCGGGTCCCGAGGGCACAGATACGCAGTATTTT.

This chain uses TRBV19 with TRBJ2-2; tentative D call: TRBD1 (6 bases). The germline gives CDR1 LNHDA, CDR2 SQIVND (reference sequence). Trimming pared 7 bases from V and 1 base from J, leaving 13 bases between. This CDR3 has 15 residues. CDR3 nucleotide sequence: TGTGCCAGTAATCCCCTGACAGGGAACACCGGGGAGCTGTTTTTT. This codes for CASNPLTGNTGELFF.

The CDR3 DNA follows: TGTGCCATCAGTGAGTCCAATGCTCTGGGGCCCGGGGAGCTGTTTTTT. It yields the protein CAISESNALGPGELFF. The chain uses TRBV10-3 and TRBJ2-2; D is possibly TRBD1 (5 bases). Germline V gene lookup returns CDR1 ENHRY and CDR2 SYGVKD. V lost 0 bases, J lost 6 bases, and 14 bases lay in between. This CDR3 is built from 16 residues.

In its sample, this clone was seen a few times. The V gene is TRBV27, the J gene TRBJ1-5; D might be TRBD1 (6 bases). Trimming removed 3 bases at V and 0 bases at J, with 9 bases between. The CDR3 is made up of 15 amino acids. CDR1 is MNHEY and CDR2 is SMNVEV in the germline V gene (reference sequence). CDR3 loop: CASSFSRGSNQPQHF. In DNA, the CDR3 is TGTGCCAGCAGTTTTTCCAGGGGTAGCAATCAGCCCCAGCATTTT.

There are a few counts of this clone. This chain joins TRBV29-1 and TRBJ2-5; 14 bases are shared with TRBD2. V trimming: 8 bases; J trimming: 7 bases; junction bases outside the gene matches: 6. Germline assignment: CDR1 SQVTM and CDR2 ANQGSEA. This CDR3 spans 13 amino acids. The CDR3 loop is CSTRLAGGGTQYF. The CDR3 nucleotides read TGCAGCACCCGACTAGCGGGAGGGGGGACCCAGTACTTC.

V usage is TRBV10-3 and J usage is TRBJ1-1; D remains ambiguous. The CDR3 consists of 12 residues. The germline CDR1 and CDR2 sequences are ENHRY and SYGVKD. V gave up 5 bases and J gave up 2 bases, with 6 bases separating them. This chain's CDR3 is CAISTANTEAFF. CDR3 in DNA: TGTGCCATCAGTACGGCAAACACTGAAGCTTTCTTT.

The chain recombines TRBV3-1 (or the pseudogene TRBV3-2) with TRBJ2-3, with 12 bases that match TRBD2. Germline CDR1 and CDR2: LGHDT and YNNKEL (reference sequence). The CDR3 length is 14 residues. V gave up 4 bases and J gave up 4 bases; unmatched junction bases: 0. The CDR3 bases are TGTGCCAGCAGCCGGACTAGCGGGGCAGATACGCAGTATTTT. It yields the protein CASSRTSGADTQYF.

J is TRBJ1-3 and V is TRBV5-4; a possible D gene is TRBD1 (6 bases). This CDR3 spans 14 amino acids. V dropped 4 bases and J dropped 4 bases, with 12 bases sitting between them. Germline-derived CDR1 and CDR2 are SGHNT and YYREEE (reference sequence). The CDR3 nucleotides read TGTGCCAGCAGCCCAGGGACATTAGGAAACACCATATATTTT. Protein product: CASSPGTLGNTIYF.

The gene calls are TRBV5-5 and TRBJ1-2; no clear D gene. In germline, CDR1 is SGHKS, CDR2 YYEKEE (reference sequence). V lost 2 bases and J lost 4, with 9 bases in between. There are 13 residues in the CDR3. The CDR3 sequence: CASSLGSSYGYTF. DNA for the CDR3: TGTGCCAGCAGCTTAGGGTCCAGCTATGGCTACACCTTC.

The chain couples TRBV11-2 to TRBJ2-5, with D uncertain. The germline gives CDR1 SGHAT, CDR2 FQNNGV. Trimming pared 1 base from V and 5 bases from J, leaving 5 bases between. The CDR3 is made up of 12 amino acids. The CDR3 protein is CASSLASETQYF. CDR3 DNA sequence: TGTGCCAGCAGCTTAGCCTCTGAGACCCAGTACTTC.

CDR3: CASSAGSYEQYF. The CDR3 DNA is TGTGCCAGCAGCGCCGGCTCCTACGAGCAGTACTTC. The chain couples TRBV13 to TRBJ2-7; D is unresolved. The CDR3 consists of 12 residues. Germline V gene data show CDR1 as PRHDT and CDR2 as FYEKMQ (reference sequence). Deletions cut 5 bases from V and 0 bases from J, with 5 bases between.

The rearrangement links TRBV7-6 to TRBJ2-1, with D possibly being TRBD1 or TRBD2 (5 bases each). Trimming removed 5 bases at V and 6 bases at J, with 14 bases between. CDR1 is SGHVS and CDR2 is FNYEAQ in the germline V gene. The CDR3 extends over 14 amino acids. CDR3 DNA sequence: TGTGCCAGCAGCCGGGGCGGGCGGCCCAATGAGCAGTTCTTC. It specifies CASSRGGRPNEQFF.